This T cell receptor beta chain came from a study of CD8 T cells in Susac syndrome. Overall study context: When their blood was taken, patients with Susac syndrome were therapy-naive, taking corticosteroids, or taking intravenous immunoglobulin alone.

When the RNA was reverse transcribed, random hexamers were used with an input of roughly 0.45 to 1 ug. A multiplex approach, immunoSEQ multiplex PCR, amplified TCR beta CDR3 across 54 Vbeta and 13 Jbeta. One entry per CDR3 protein, called by TCRdb with MiXCR from the immunoSEQ multiplex PCR reads. This sample carries under 95,000 distinct CDR3 sequences, just under 95% of them seen once, and the ten largest clones take approximately 0.3%. Trimming took off 7 bases at V and 1 base at J, with 14 bases between the two ends. This CDR3 spans 15 amino acids. CD8+ and CD4+ T cells taken from blood had their TCR beta sequenced. Patients with Susac syndrome fulfilled recently defined diagnostic criteria for definite or probable disease.

The clonotype comes from a human donor with Susac syndrome. This chain joins TRBV12-3 or TRBV12-4 and TRBJ2-1; D might be TRBD1 (5 bases). Sequencing was performed on CD4+ T cells from PBMCs. CDR3 sequence reads: CASTSIGVSYNEQFF. CDR3 nucleotides: TGTGCCAGCACCTCCATAGGGGTTTCCTACAATGAGCAGTTCTTC.